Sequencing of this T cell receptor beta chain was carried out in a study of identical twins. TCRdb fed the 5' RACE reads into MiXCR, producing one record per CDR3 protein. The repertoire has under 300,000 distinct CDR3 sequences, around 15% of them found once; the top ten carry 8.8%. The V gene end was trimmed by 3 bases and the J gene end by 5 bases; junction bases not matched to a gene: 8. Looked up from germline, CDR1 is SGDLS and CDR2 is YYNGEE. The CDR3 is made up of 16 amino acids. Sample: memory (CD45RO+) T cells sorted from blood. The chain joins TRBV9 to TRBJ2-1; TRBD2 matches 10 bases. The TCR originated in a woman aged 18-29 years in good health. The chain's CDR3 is CASSAYSGRTNNEQFF. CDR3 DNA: TGTGCCAGCAGCGCCTATAGCGGGAGGACCAACAATGAGCAGTTCTTC.